The rows below give T cell receptor beta chains drawn from one sample of a study of blood T cell repertoires in COVID-19. Produced via immunoSEQ multiplex PCR; TCRdb's table is partial and in-frame only. This table holds about 140,000 clones, approximately 87% found once. What was sequenced was peripheral blood. These receptors came from a middle-aged woman with acute or convalescent COVID-19. Both conserved end residues are part of each CDR3. The D gene is left open where the match is weak. Rows may omit the clone size; those that give it use once, few, many or a size class.

j_call	v_call	clone_size	d_call	cdr3_nt	cdr3_aa
TRBJ1-2	TRBV10-3	NA	TRBD1	TGTGCCATCAGTTCTCAGGGGGCTGACTATGGCTACACCTTC	CAISSQGADYGYTF
TRBJ1-2	TRBV6-5	NA	NA	TGTGCCAGCAGCACCCGAGGGAAGAACTATGGCTACACCTTC	CASSTRGKNYGYTF
TRBJ1-6	TRBV3-1/TRBV3-2	NA	NA	TGTGCCAGCAGCCAAGACGGGACTCACTATAATTCACCCCTCCACTTT	CASSQDGTHYNSPLHF
TRBJ2-3	TRBV12-3/TRBV12-4	NA	NA	TGTGCCAGCAGTTTCCCTCCCACAGATACGCAGTATTTT	CASSFPPTDTQYF
TRBJ1-1	TRBV9	NA	NA	TGTGCCAGCAGCTCCCTTTCGTCTTACACTGAAGCTTTCTTT	CASSSLSSYTEAFF
TRBJ1-6	TRBV9	NA	NA	TGTGCCAGCAGCAGGACAGACTATAATTCACCCCTCCACTTT	CASSRTDYNSPLHF
TRBJ1-4	TRBV28	NA	NA	TGTGCCAGCAGTTTAGGCAGGGTTATGTCTTTT	CASSLGRVMSF
TRBJ2-4	TRBV2	NA	TRBD1	TGTGCCAGCAGCGGGACAGCCACTATTCAGTACTTC	CASSGTATIQYF
TRBJ2-7	TRBV10-3	NA	TRBD2	TGTGCCATCAGCCCTAGCGGGGGTTACGAGCAGTACTTC	CAISPSGGYEQYF
TRBJ2-1	TRBV2	NA	TRBD2	TGTGCCAGCACCCAATCCCTAGCGGGAACGTACAATGAGCAGTTCTTC	CASTQSLAGTYNEQFF
TRBJ1-1	TRBV12-3/TRBV12-4	NA	NA	TGTGCCAGCAGTTACACAGGGAACACTGAAGCTTTCTTT	CASSYTGNTEAFF
TRBJ2-5	TRBV3-1/TRBV3-2	NA	NA	TGTGCCAGCACCAACTTAAACCAGGGGCGGGTAAGATGTGGGTACCAAGAGACCCAGTACTTC	CASTNLNQGRVRCGYQETQYF
TRBJ1-2	TRBV28	NA	TRBD1	TGTGCCAGCAGTTCGGACAGGGGAGTATGGGGCTACACCTTC	CASSSDRGVWGYTF
TRBJ2-3	TRBV4-2	NA	TRBD2	TGTGCCAGCAGCCAAGACGGGGGGTTGGGGGATCCTACAGATACGCAGTATTTT	CASSQDGGLGDPTDTQYF
TRBJ1-2	TRBV4-3	many	TRBD1	TGCGCCAGCAGCCAAGATTCCCCGGACAGGGTCGGAGGCTACACCTTC	CASSQDSPDRVGGYTF
TRBJ1-2	TRBV6-2/TRBV6-3	NA	NA	TGTGCCAGCAGTTACTTCGGTGGGATAACAGGGACCTATGGCTACACCTTC	CASSYFGGITGTYGYTF
TRBJ2-5	TRBV12-5	once	NA	TGTGCTAGTGGTTTTGGGGCAGGGGAGGAGACCCAGTACTTC	CASGFGAGEETQYF
TRBJ2-5	TRBV7-2	NA	NA	TGTGCCAGCAGCTTAGTAGTGACTAGGGGCAAAGAGACCCAGTACTTC	CASSLVVTRGKETQYF
TRBJ2-2	TRBV7-7	NA	NA	TGTGCTAGCAGCCGATTAGAAGTCGGGGAGCTGTTTTTT	CASSRLEVGELFF